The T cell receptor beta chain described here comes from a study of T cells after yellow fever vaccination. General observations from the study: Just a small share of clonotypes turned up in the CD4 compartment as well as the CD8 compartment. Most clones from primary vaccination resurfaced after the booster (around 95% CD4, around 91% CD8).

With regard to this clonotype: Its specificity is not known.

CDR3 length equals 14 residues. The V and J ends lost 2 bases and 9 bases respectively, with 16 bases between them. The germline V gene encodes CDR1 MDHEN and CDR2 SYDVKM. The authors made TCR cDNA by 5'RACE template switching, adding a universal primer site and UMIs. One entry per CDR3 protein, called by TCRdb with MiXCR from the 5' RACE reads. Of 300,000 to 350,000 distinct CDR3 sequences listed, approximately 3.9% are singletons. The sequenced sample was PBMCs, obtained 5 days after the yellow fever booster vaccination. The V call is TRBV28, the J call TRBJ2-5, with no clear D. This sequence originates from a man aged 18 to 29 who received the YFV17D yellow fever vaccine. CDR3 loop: CASSLRQPREAQYF. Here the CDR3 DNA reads TGTGCCAGCAGTTTACGGCAGCCAAGAGAAGCCCAGTACTTC.